This passage covers 14 T cell receptor beta chains from one sample sequenced in a study of cytomegalovirus exposure and HLA in healthy donors. Use of 60 Vbeta and 13 Jbeta primers characterized the PCR. The method was immunoSEQ multiplex PCR; TCRdb's version includes in-frame clones alone and lacks a portion of them. Its clone listing holds 200,000 to 250,000 clones. Sample: PBMCs. These receptors originate from a woman aged 25 to 39 in good health and CMV-seropositive.

As regards this clone: An end of the junction does not agree with germline; a read error may underlie this. The J gene is TRBJ2-5, the V gene TRBV19; the match to TRBD2 covers 12 bases. The CDR3 has 16 amino acids. Germline CDR1 is LNHDA and CDR2 is SQIVND (reference sequence). This CDR3 reads CASSMGGLAGQGTQYF. As DNA, the CDR3 is TGTGCCAGTAGTATGGGGGGACTAGCGGGCCAAGGGACCCAGTACTTC.

This chain's CDR3 is CAVQQGSSGNTIYF. CDR3 bases: TGTGCCGTTCAACAGGGAAGTTCTGGAAACACCATATATTTT. V gene TRBV13 combines with J gene TRBJ1-3; TRBD1 is a possible D gene (6 bases). CDR3 length: 14 residues. Germline V gives CDR1 PRHDT, CDR2 FYEKMQ (reference sequence). Trimming left V 11 bases short and J 1 base short, with 15 bases between.

This chain joins TRBV5-1 and TRBJ2-7; 7 nucleotides align to TRBD2. Germline V CDR1 and CDR2: SGHRS, YFSETQ. The CDR3 extends over 17 amino acids. Trimming took 3 bases from V and 7 from J; bases not matched to a gene: 19. Here the CDR3 DNA reads TGCGCCAGCAGCTCCTCGAGTTGGACCGGAGACGGGGGGGAGCAGTACTTC. It is translated as CASSSSSWTGDGGEQYF.

This chain links TRBV4-3 with TRBJ1-1; D gene ambiguous. V gave up 0 bases and J gave up 1 base, with 9 bases separating them. The CDR3 runs 15 residues. CDR1 and CDR2 (germline): LGHNA, YSLEER. In DNA, the CDR3 is TGCGCCAGCAGCCAAGATCGGGTCCCGAACACTGAAGCTTTCTTT. Translating gives CASSQDRVPNTEAFF.

This chain links TRBV5-1 with TRBJ2-5; 7 nucleotides line up with TRBD2. V gave up 0 bases and J gave up 3 bases; unmatched junction bases: 8. Germline values: CDR1 SGHRS, CDR2 YFSETQ. This CDR3 contains 16 residues. CDR3 coding DNA: TGCGCCAGCAGCTTGGATGGAGGGAGGGCAGAAGAGACCCAGTACTTC. Its protein product is CASSLDGGRAEETQYF.

This sequence joins TRBV15 and TRBJ1-4; no clear D gene. V dropped 2 bases and J dropped 7 bases, with 8 bases sitting between them. From germline, CDR1 is LNHNV and CDR2 YYDKDF (reference sequence). This CDR3 is 13 amino acids long. Here the CDR3 reads CATSRPGGEKLFF. CDR3 bases: TGTGCCACCAGCAGACCAGGAGGTGAAAAACTGTTTTTT.

This rearrangement joins TRBV6-6 to TRBJ1-1, with D possibly being TRBD1 (5 bases). Trimming removed 3 bases at V and 2 bases at J, with 7 bases between. Germline V gene data show CDR1 as MNHNY and CDR2 as SVGAGI (reference sequence). This CDR3 spans 13 amino acids. The CDR3 loop is CASSYTGNTEAFF. As DNA, the CDR3 is TGTGCCAGCAGTTATACAGGTAACACTGAAGCTTTCTTT.

V and J are TRBV25-1 and TRBJ1-1; tentatively, D is TRBD1 (6 bases). This CDR3 is 14 amino acids long. Trimming shortened V by 5 bases and J by 3 bases, and 13 bases separated the two germline ends. CDR1 is MGHDK and CDR2 is SYGVNS in the germline V gene. CDR3 amino acids: CASSPTGWDTEAFF. Written as DNA, the CDR3 is TGTGCCAGCAGTCCGACAGGATGGGACACTGAAGCTTTCTTT.

The chain employs TRBV28 and TRBJ2-7, with TRBD1 matching 8 bases. The trim removed 4 bases at V and 4 bases at J, leaving 6 bases unmatched. Per the germline V gene, CDR1 is MDHEN and CDR2 is SYDVKM. CDR3 length: 14 amino acids. The CDR3 nucleotides read TGTGCCAGCAGTTCCGCGACAGGGGTTTACGAGCAGTACTTC. It is translated as CASSSATGVYEQYF. The full variable domain, in which reference TRBV28 and TRBJ2-7 provide the parts outside the CDR3, is DVKVTQSSRYLVKRTGEKVFLECVQDMDHENMFWYRQDPGLGLRLIYFSYDVKMKEKGDIPEGYSVSREKKERFSLILESASTNQTSMYLCASSSATGVYEQYFGPGTRLTVT.

The chain has TRBV5-1 and TRBJ1-6; no reliable D call. The germline CDR1 and CDR2 sequences are SGHRS and YFSETQ. V lost 2 bases and J 8 bases, leaving 11 bases between the germline ends. There are 14 residues in the CDR3. CDR3 residues: CASSFRETDSPLHF. The DNA of the CDR3 is TGCGCCAGCAGCTTTAGGGAGACTGATTCACCCCTCCACTTT.

The chain is built from TRBV6-5 and TRBJ2-5; D is uncertain. The germline gives CDR1 MNHEY, CDR2 SVGAGI. V lost 1 base and J lost 5, with 14 bases in between. This CDR3 is built from 15 residues. For the CDR3, the DNA is TGTGCCAGCAGTTACTTTGCGGCCGAGGAGGAGACCCAGTACTTC. Translated: CASSYFAAEEETQYF.

The chain is built from TRBV7-2 and TRBJ1-4; 7 bases match TRBD1. The CDR3 has 14 amino acids. V was clipped by 5 bases and J by 7 bases; unmatched bases: 7. Germline CDR1 is SGHTA and CDR2 is FQGNSA. The DNA of the CDR3 is TGTGCCAGCAGCCTTAGACAGGGCGGTGAAAAACTGTTTTTT. This translates into CASSLRQGGEKLFF.

CDR3 nucleotides: TGCGCCAGCAGCCAAGGACAGAACTACGAGCAGTACTTC. It translates to CASSQGQNYEQYF. The rearrangement uses TRBV4-1 and TRBJ2-7; D might be TRBD1 (5 bases). Between the trimmed V and J ends, which lost 1 base and 3 bases, there was a span of 7 bases. The germline gives CDR1 MGHRA, CDR2 YSYEKL. CDR3 size: 13 residues.

This chain joins TRBV5-1 and TRBJ1-2; D possibly corresponds to TRBD1 (6 bases). With 4 bases removed from V and 1 base from J, the gap between germline ends came to 8 bases. Per germline, CDR1 SGHRS and CDR2 YFSETQ. The CDR3 contains 13 residues. CDR3 nucleotide sequence: TGCGCCAGCAGCAGGACAGATAACTATGGCTACACCTTC. It codes for CASSRTDNYGYTF.